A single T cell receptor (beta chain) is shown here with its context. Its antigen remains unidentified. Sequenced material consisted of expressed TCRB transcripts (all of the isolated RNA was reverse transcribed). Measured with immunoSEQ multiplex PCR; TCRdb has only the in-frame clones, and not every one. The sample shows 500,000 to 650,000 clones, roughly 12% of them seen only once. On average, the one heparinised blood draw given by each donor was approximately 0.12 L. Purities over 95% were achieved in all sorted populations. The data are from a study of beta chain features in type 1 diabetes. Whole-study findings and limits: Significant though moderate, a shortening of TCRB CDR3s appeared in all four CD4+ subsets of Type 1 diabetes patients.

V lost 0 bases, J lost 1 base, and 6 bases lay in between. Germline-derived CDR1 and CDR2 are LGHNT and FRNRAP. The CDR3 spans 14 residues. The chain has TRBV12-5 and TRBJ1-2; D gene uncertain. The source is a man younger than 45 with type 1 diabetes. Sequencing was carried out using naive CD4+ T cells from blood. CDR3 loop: CASGLVRVNYGYTF. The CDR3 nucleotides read TGTGCTAGTGGTTTGGTGCGAGTTAACTATGGCTACACCTTC. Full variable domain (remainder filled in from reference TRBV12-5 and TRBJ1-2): DARVTQTPRHKVTEMGQEVTMRCQPILGHNTVFWYRQTMMQGLELLAYFRNRAPLDDSGMPKDRFSAEMPDATLATLKIQPSEPRDSAVYFCASGLVRVNYGYTFGSGTRLTVV.